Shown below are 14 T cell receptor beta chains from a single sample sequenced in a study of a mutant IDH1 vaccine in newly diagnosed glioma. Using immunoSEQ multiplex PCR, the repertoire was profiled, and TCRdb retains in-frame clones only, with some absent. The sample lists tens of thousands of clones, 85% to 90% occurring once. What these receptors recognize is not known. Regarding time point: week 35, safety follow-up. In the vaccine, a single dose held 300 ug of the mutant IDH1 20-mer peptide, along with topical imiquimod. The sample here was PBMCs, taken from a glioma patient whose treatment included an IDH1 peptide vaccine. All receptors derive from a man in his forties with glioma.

Here the CDR3 reads CASSLGREWFDNEQFF. The CDR3 DNA follows: TGTGCCAGCAGCTTAGGACGGGAGTGGTTCGACAATGAGCAGTTCTTC. This chain links TRBV7-9 with TRBJ2-1; TRBD2 is a possible D gene (6 bases). The ends were cut back, 1 base at V and 5 bases at J, with 15 bases in the middle. CDR3 length: 16 amino acids. Per germline, CDR1 SEHNR and CDR2 FQNEAQ (reference sequence).

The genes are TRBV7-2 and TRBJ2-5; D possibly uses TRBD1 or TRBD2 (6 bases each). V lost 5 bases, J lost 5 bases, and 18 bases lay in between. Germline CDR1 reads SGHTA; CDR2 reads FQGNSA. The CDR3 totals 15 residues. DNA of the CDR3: TGTGCCAGCAGCCCCCAAAAAGGGGGGTGGGAGACCCAGTACTTC. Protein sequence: CASSPQKGGWETQYF.

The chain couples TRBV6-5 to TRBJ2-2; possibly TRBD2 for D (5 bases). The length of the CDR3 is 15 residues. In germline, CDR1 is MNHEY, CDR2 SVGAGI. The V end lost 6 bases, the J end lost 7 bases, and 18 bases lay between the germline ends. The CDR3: CASRNIRGPGGELFF. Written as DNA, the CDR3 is TGTGCCAGCAGGAACATAAGAGGGCCGGGCGGGGAGCTGTTTTTT.

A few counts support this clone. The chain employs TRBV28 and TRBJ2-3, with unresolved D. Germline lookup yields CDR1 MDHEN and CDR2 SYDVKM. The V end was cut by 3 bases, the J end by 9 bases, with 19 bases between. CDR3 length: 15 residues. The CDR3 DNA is TGTGCCAGCAGTTTGATTTTTGGCTCCGTACAGACGCAGTATTTT. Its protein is CASSLIFGSVQTQYF.

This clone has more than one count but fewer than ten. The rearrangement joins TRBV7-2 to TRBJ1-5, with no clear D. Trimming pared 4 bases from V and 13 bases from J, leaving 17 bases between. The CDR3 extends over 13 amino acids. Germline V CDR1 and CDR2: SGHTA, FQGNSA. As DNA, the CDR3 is TGTGCCAGCAGCTCAAAGATCCATGGATCGCAGCATTTT. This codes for CASSSKIHGSQHF.

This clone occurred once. The CDR3 nucleotides are TGTGCCAGCAGCTTACGGACCAAGAACACTGAAGCTTTCTTT. This translates into CASSLRTKNTEAFF. This chain links TRBV7-8 with TRBJ1-1; D remains unclear. The CDR3 consists of 14 residues. V was shortened by 2 bases and J by 1 base, with 8 bases between the two germline ends. Germline values: CDR1 SGHVS, CDR2 FQNEAQ.

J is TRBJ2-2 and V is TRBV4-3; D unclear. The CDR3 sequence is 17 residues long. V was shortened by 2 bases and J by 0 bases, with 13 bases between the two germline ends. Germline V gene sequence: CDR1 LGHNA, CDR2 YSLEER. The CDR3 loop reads CASSQRAGAANTGELFF. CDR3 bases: TGCGCCAGCAGCCAAAGGGCAGGAGCAGCGAACACCGGGGAGCTGTTTTTT.

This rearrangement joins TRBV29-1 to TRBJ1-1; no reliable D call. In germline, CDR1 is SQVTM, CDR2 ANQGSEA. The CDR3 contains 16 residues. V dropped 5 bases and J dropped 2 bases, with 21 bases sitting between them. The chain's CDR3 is CSVSAPPGRINTEAFF. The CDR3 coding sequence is TGCAGCGTTTCGGCGCCACCCGGCCGAATCAACACTGAAGCTTTCTTT.

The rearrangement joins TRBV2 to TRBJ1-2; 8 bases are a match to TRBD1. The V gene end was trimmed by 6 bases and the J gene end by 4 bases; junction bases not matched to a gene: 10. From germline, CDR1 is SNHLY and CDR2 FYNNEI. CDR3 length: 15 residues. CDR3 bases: TGTGCCAGCAGCGATATGCGGACAGGGACCTATGGCTACACCTTC. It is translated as CASSDMRTGTYGYTF.

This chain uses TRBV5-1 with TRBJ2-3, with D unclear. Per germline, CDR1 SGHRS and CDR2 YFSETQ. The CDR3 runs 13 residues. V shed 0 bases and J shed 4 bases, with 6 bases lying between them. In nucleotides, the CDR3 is TGCGCCAGCAGCTTGGATGCAGCAGATACGCAGTATTTT. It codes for CASSLDAADTQYF.

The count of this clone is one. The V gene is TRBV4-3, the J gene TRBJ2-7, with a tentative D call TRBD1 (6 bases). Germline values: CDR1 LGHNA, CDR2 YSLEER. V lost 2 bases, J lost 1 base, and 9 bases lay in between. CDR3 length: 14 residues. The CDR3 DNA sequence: TGCGCCAGCAGCCAACTAACAGGGTCCTACGAGCAGTACTTC. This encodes CASSQLTGSYEQYF.

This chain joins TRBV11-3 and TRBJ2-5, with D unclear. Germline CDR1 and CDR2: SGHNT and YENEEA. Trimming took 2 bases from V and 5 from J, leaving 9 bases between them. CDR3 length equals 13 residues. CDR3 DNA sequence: TGTGCCAGCAGCTTATCCCTGGAGGAGACCCAGTACTTC. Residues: CASSLSLEETQYF.

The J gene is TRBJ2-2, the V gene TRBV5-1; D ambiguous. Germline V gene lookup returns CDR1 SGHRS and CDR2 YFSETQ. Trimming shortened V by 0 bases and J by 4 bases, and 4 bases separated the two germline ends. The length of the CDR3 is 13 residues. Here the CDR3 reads CASSLVVTGELFF. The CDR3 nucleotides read TGCGCCAGCAGCTTGGTTGTCACCGGGGAGCTGTTTTTT.

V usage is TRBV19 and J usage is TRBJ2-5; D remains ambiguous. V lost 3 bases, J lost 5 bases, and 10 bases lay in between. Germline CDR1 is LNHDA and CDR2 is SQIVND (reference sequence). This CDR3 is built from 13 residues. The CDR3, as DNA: TGTGCCAGTAGTATCGCCTTTACGGAGACCCAGTACTTC. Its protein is CASSIAFTETQYF.